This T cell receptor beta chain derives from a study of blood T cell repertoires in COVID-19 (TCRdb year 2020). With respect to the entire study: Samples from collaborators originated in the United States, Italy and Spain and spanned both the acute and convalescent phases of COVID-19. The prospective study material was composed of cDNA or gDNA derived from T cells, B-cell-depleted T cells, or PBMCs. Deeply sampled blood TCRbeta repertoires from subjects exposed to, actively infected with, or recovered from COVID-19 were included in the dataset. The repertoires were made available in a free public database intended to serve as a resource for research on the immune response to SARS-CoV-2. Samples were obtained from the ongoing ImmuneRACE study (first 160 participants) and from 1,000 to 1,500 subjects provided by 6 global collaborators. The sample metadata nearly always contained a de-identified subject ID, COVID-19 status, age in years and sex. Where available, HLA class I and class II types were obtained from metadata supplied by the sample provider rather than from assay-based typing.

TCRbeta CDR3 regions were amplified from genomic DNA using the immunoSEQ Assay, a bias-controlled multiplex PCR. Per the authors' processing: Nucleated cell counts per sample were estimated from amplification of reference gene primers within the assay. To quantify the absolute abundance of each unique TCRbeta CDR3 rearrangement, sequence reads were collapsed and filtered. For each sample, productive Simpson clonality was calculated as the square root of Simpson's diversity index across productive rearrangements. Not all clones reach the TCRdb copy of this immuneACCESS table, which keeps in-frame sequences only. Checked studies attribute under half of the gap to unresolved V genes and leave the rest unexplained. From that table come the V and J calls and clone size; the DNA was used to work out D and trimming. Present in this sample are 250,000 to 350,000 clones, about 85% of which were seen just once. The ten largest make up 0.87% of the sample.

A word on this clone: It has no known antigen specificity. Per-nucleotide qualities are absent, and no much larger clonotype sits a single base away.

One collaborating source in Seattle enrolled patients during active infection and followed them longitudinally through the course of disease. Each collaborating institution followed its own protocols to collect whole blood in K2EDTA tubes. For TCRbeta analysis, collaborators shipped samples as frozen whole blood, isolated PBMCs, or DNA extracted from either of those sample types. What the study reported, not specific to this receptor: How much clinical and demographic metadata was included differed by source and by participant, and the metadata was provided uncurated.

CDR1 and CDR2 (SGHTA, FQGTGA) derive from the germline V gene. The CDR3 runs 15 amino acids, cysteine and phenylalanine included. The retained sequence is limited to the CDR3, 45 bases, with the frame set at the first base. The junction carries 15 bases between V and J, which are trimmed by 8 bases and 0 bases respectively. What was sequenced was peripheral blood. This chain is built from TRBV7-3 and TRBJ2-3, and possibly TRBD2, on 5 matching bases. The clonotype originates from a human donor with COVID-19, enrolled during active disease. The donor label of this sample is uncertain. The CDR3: CASGLDPASTDTQYF. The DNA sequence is TGTGCCAGCGGACTTGACCCAGCAAGCACAGATACGCAGTATTTT.